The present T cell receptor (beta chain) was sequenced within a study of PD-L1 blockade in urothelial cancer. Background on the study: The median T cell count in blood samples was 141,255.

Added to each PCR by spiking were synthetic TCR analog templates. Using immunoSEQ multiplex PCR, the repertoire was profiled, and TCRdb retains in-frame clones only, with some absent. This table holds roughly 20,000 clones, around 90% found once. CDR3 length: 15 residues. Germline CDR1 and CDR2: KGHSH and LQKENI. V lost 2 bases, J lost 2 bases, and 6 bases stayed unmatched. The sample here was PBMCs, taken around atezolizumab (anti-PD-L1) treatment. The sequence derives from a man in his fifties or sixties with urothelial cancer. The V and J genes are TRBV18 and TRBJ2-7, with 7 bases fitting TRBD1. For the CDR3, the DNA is TGTGCCAGCTCACCAACTGGACAGGTCGCCTACGAGCAGTACTTC. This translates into CASSPTGQVAYEQYF.